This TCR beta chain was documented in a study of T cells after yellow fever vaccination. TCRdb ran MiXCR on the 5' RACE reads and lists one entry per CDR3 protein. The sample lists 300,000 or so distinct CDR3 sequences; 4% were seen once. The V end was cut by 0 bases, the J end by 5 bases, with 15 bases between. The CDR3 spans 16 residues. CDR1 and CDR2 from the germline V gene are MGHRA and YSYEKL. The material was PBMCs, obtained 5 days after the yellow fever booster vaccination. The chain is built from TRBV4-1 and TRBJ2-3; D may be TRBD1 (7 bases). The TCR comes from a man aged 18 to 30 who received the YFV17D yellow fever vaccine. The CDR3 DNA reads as TGCGCCAGCAGCCAAGAAGGGGGGACAGTAGGAGATACGCAGTATTTT. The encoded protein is CASSQEGGTVGDTQYF.